Listed below are T cell receptor beta chains from one sample, sequenced in a study of breast tumors, draining lymph nodes, adjacent tissues. TCRdb re-derived calls from the multiplex PCR reads in MiXCR, one entry per CDR3 protein. The sample shows fewer than 150,000 distinct CDR3 sequences, over 20% of them seen only once. Sequencing used axillary lymph node tissue. All receptors come from a female donor with breast cancer. Some clones in this sample may be carry-over from other donors' samples. CDR3s leave out the opening cysteine and the closing phenylalanine or tryptophan. The size entry is marked missing in some rows and otherwise reads once, few, many or a size class.

j_call,clone_size,v_call,cdr3_aa
TRBJ1-2,many,TRBV4-1,ASSQDPLSFYGYT
TRBJ2-1,many,TRBV20-1,SASRSGYNEQF
TRBJ2-3,many,TRBV6-4,ASRRSAEGDTQY
TRBJ2-2,many,TRBV11-2,ASSLYAGGDGGELF
TRBJ2-3,few,TRBV6-2/TRBV6-3,ASSSIGGQGSDTQY
TRBJ1-4,many,TRBV7-6,ASSNTGFEKLF
TRBJ2-5,few,TRBV3-1,ASSDSGSQETQY
TRBJ1-5,many,TRBV6-5,ASSWGSNQPQH
TRBJ2-7,many,TRBV5-1,ASTPNSATYEQY
TRBJ2-7,.,TRBV28,ASSLGTPREQY
TRBJ2-1,many,TRBV7-2,ASSLGRENEQF
TRBJ2-7,many,TRBV20-1,SARGGQQILGEQY
TRBJ2-1,many,TRBV4-1,ASSQEGLGVNEQF
TRBJ1-4,many,TRBV5-1,ASRPRTGRDEKLF
TRBJ2-1,few,TRBV27,ASSPRRASYNEQF
TRBJ2-1,many,TRBV7-9,ASSPTGMINEQF
TRBJ2-1,many,TRBV4-1,ASSQVSRSGSGGSEQF
TRBJ1-6,many,TRBV28,ASSQTRVNNSPLH
TRBJ1-2,many,TRBV2,ASRTAGYT
TRBJ2-1,many,TRBV2,ASSASGRGHEQF
TRBJ2-3,many,TRBV5-1,ASSLMDSTDTQY
TRBJ2-5,few,TRBV28,ASEPGQQETQY
TRBJ2-2,medium-sized,TRBV24-1,ATRTSGNTGELF
TRBJ2-2,many,TRBV12-3/TRBV12-4,ASASRVGGELF
TRBJ1-6,many,TRBV7-2,ASSLDPDSPLH
TRBJ2-2,few,TRBV9,ASRSTGGAKEGELF
TRBJ2-3,many,TRBV24-1,ATSGSTDTQY
TRBJ1-2,.,TRBV5-4,ASSLAGGTGANYGYT